Ten or more counts support the clone carrying this T cell receptor beta chain. This record belongs to a study of human T cells and chemical hapten exposure. Via MiXCR, TCRdb re-called the RACE reads, giving one row per CDR3 protein. The profile shows tens of thousands of distinct CDR3 sequences, roughly 7.1% of them singletons. The time point is: patch test 1, 2 weeks after DPC sensitization. Treatment: therapeutic diphenylcyclopropenone sensitization with weekly scalp DPC. Material: whole blood, obtained in connection with sensitization to the hapten diphenylcyclopropenone (DPC). The receptor was isolated from a woman in her 30s with alopecia areata. Some clones in this sample may be carry-over from other donors' samples.

CDR3 sequence: CASSFLAAGITEAFF. CDR3 nucleotide sequence: TGTGCCAGCAGTTTTCTAGCGGCAGGGATCACTGAAGCTTTCTTT. The rearrangement uses TRBV27 and TRBJ1-1, with D possibly matching TRBD1 (5 bases). The length of the CDR3 is 15 residues. Trimming took 3 bases from V and 4 from J, leaving 15 bases between them. Germline V gene lookup returns CDR1 MNHEY and CDR2 SMNVEV (reference sequence).